Listed below are T cell receptor beta chains from one sample, sequenced in a study of vaccination effects on CD4 cells after COVID-19. These receptors' targets are unknown. Only in-frame clones appear in the TCRdb table, and some are missing; sequencing was by immunoSEQ multiplex PCR. The repertoire holds approximately 40,000 clones, with over 60% as singletons. The specimen comprised CD4+ T cells from PBMCs cultured without peptide, sampled after COVID-19 vaccination. The receptors were sampled from a human donor who had a prior SARS-CoV-2 infection. Both conserved end residues are part of each CDR3. The D gene is left open where the match is weak. The size field is filled for only some rows; it gives once, few, many or a size class.

>TRBJ2-1|TRBV7-2|NA|NA
CASSLGTSRINEQFF
TGTGCCAGCAGCTTAGGTACTAGTCGTATCAATGAGCAGTTCTTC
>TRBJ1-3|TRBV9|NA|NA
CASSPRDSYSGNTIYF
TGTGCCAGCAGCCCGCGGGACTCTTACTCTGGAAACACCATATATTTT
>TRBJ2-3|TRBV27|once|NA
CASSLVWDRVDTQYF
TGTGCCAGCAGTTTAGTGTGGGATCGCGTGGATACGCAGTATTTT
>TRBJ2-7|TRBV5-1|once|NA
CASSLDPRGKQYF
TGCGCCAGCAGCTTGGACCCACGAGGAAAGCAGTACTTC
>TRBJ2-5|TRBV3-1/TRBV3-2|once|NA
CASSRSAKETQYF
TGTGCCAGCAGCCGTAGCGCGAAAGAGACCCAGTACTTC
>TRBJ2-5|TRBV4-2|NA|NA
CASSQALGYQETQYF
TGTGCCAGCAGCCAAGCGCTAGGTTACCAAGAGACCCAGTACTTC
>TRBJ2-2|TRBV3-1/TRBV3-2|NA|NA
CASSQHPGTSGELFF
TGTGCCAGCAGCCAACACCCTGGGACGTCCGGGGAGCTGTTTTTT
>TRBJ2-3|TRBV7-9|NA|NA
CASSLERWGTDTQYF
TGTGCCAGCAGCTTAGAGCGGTGGGGCACAGATACGCAGTATTTT
>TRBJ2-5|TRBV19|NA|NA
CASSIGSFGETQYF
TGTGCCAGTAGTATAGGCAGCTTTGGGGAGACCCAGTACTTC
>TRBJ2-1|TRBV18|few|TRBD2
CASSQQQLRTSVNEQFF
TGTGCCAGCTCACAGCAACAACTCAGGACTAGCGTCAATGAGCAGTTCTTC
>TRBJ2-3|TRBV7-6|NA|TRBD2
CASSLVTRGLASNRDTQYF
TGTGCCAGCAGCTTAGTCACGCGGGGACTAGCGTCTAATCGAGATACGCAGTATTTT
>TRBJ2-5|TRBV20-1|NA|NA
CSASLSYQETQYF
TGCAGTGCTAGTTTGTCCTACCAAGAGACCCAGTACTTC
>TRBJ2-7|TRBV5-1|NA|TRBD2
CASSSGLAGGYEQYF
TGCGCCAGCAGCTCTGGACTAGCGGGAGGTTACGAGCAGTACTTC
>TRBJ2-3|TRBV25-1|NA|TRBD2
CASSDGTSVWDTQYF
TGTGCCAGCAGTGACGGAACTAGCGTGTGGGATACGCAGTATTTT
>TRBJ2-3|TRBV5-1|NA|TRBD2
CASSLGAGSYTDTQYF
TGCGCCAGCAGCTTGGGAGCGGGATCTTACACAGATACGCAGTATTTT
>TRBJ2-1|TRBV5-1|NA|NA
CASSFGQSSYNEQFF
TGCGCCAGCAGCTTCGGACAGAGCTCCTACAATGAGCAGTTCTTC
>TRBJ2-1|TRBV5-1|once|TRBD2
CASSLDLAGLRPYNEQFF
TGCGCCAGCAGCTTGGACCTAGCGGGTCTACGCCCCTACAATGAGCAGTTCTTC